Listed below are T cell receptor beta chains from one sample, sequenced in a study of blood T cell repertoires in COVID-19. Produced via immunoSEQ multiplex PCR; TCRdb's table is partial and in-frame only. This table has about 130,000 clones, approximately 89% appearing once. The source material was peripheral blood. These receptors were obtained from a woman aged 55 to 70 with acute or convalescent COVID-19. CDR3s include the opening cysteine and the closing phenylalanine or tryptophan. D genes are given only for firm matches. Expanded clones get a size class; other rows say once, few or many, or leave the size out.

J: TRBJ2-3; D: TRBD2; size: -; V: TRBV5-1; DNA: TGCGCCAGCAGCTCGTCGACTAGCGGGAGCACAGATACGCAGTATTTT; CDR3: CASSSSTSGSTDTQYF
J: TRBJ2-1; D: TRBD2; size: -; V: TRBV5-1; DNA: TGCGCCAGCAGCTTGATTCCGGGAGGGTCCAATCACAATGAGCAGTTCTTC; CDR3: CASSLIPGGSNHNEQFF
J: TRBJ1-2; D: -; size: -; V: TRBV6-1; DNA: -; CDR3: CASSEFGQGQGYTF
J: TRBJ1-2; D: TRBD1; size: -; V: TRBV3-1/TRBV3-2; DNA: TGTGCCAGCAGCGTGGACAGGACCTCCCCCTACACCTTC; CDR3: CASSVDRTSPYTF
J: TRBJ2-1; D: TRBD2; size: -; V: TRBV3-1/TRBV3-2; DNA: TGTGCCAGCAGCCGCGTAGCTAGCGGGATAGCCACTAGCTCCTACAATGAGCAGTTCTTC; CDR3: CASSRVASGIATSSYNEQFF
J: TRBJ1-4; D: -; size: few; V: TRBV7-9; DNA: TGTGCCAGCAGCCCCAACGGGGCGGGGCTGCTTAATGAAAAACTGTTTTTT; CDR3: CASSPNGAGLLNEKLFF
J: TRBJ1-4; D: TRBD1; size: -; V: TRBV10-3; DNA: TGTGCCACTCGGGGGACAGAAGGTGAAAAACTGTTTTTT; CDR3: CATRGTEGEKLFF
J: TRBJ1-5; D: -; size: -; V: TRBV7-8; DNA: TGTGCCAGCAGCTTAAAGGGGAATCAGCCCCAGCATTTT; CDR3: CASSLKGNQPQHF
J: TRBJ2-4; D: TRBD2; size: -; V: TRBV7-2; DNA: TGTGCCAGCAGCGCCGCGGGTTTGGCGGGAGCATCAAACATTCAGTACTTC; CDR3: CASSAAGLAGASNIQYF
J: TRBJ1-1; D: -; size: -; V: TRBV5-5; DNA: TGTGCCAGCAGCTTGGGGTTACGGGGGTACACTGAAGCTTTCTTT; CDR3: CASSLGLRGYTEAFF
J: TRBJ1-2; D: -; size: -; V: TRBV24-1; DNA: TGTGCCACCAGTGATCCCTCAGTGCGGTATGGCTACACCTTC; CDR3: CATSDPSVRYGYTF
J: TRBJ1-6; D: -; size: -; V: TRBV4-1; DNA: TGCGCCAGCAGCCAAACCCGGAATTCACCCCTCCACTTT; CDR3: CASSQTRNSPLHF
J: TRBJ1-4; D: -; size: -; V: TRBV2; DNA: TGTGCCAGCAACCAACAGGATGAAAAACTGTTTTTT; CDR3: CASNQQDEKLFF
J: TRBJ1-2; D: TRBD1; size: -; V: TRBV11-3; DNA: TGTGCCAGCAGCGACAGGGGCTACTATGGCTACACCTTC; CDR3: CASSDRGYYGYTF
J: TRBJ1-1; D: -; size: -; V: TRBV28; DNA: TGTGCCAGCAGTTTAGGGCGGAACACTGAAGCTTTCTTT; CDR3: CASSLGRNTEAFF
J: TRBJ2-1; D: -; size: -; V: TRBV27; DNA: TGTGCCAGCAGTTTTACTTCCTACAATGAGCAGTTCTTC; CDR3: CASSFTSYNEQFF
J: TRBJ2-1; D: TRBD2; size: -; V: TRBV19; DNA: TGTGCCAGTAGTATAAGTAGCGGGAGGGGCAATGAGCAGTTCTTC; CDR3: CASSISSGRGNEQFF
J: TRBJ2-7; D: -; size: once; V: TRBV28; DNA: TGTGCCAGCAGAAACGGGGGAACCCGCACTACCGAGCAGTACTTC; CDR3: CASRNGGTRTTEQYF
J: TRBJ2-3; D: -; size: once; V: TRBV7-2; DNA: TGTGCCAGCAGCTTAGCGAGGCAGGGGACAGATACGCAGTATTTT; CDR3: CASSLARQGTDTQYF
J: TRBJ1-5; D: TRBD1; size: -; V: TRBV2; DNA: TGTGCCAGCAGTGCTCCGGGACAGGGGAACAATCAGCCCCAGCATTTT; CDR3: CASSAPGQGNNQPQHF
J: TRBJ1-3; D: -; size: -; V: TRBV15; DNA: TGTGCCACCAGCAGAGCCGAGGGTGAAGGAAACACCATATATTTT; CDR3: CATSRAEGEGNTIYF
J: TRBJ1-3; D: TRBD1; size: few; V: TRBV29-1; DNA: TGCAGCGCCCGGGACAGGGGAACCTCTGGAAACACCATATATTTT; CDR3: CSARDRGTSGNTIYF
J: TRBJ2-5; D: -; size: once; V: TRBV20-1; DNA: TGCAGTGCTAAATCCCGGGAGACCCAGTACTTC; CDR3: CSAKSRETQYF
J: TRBJ1-2; D: -; size: -; V: TRBV20-1; DNA: TGCAGTGCTAGTGGCAGGGCTGGCTACACCTTC; CDR3: CSASGRAGYTF
J: TRBJ1-2; D: -; size: once; V: TRBV6-2/TRBV6-3; DNA: TGTGCCAGCAGTCTCAGGGGTAACGGCTACACCTTC; CDR3: CASSLRGNGYTF
J: TRBJ2-1; D: -; size: -; V: TRBV12-3/TRBV12-4; DNA: TGTGCCAGCAGGAGGACAGACAATGAGCAGTTCTTC; CDR3: CASRRTDNEQFF
J: TRBJ2-1; D: TRBD2; size: -; V: TRBV2; DNA: TGTGCCAGCAGGGGGACTAGCGGGACCTACAATGAGCAGTTCTTC; CDR3: CASRGTSGTYNEQFF
J: TRBJ1-2; D: TRBD1; size: few; V: TRBV12-3/TRBV12-4; DNA: TGTGCCAGCAGTAGAGGACAGGTTGAAGGCTACACCTTC; CDR3: CASSRGQVEGYTF
J: TRBJ2-1; D: -; size: -; V: TRBV3-1/TRBV3-2; DNA: TGTGCCAGCAGCCATGGGACTGGGTACAATGAGCAGTTCTTC; CDR3: CASSHGTGYNEQFF
J: TRBJ1-5; D: -; size: -; V: TRBV6-5; DNA: TGTGCCAGCACCCGGGGGAGCGGTCAGCCCCAGCATTTT; CDR3: CASTRGSGQPQHF
J: TRBJ1-2; D: -; size: -; V: TRBV2; DNA: TGTGCCACCCAAAGGGGGGGGAGCTATGGCTACACCTTC; CDR3: CATQRGGSYGYTF
J: TRBJ1-5; D: -; size: -; V: TRBV15; DNA: TGTGCCACCAGCAGAGCCCCTCAGGGAAATCAGCCCCAGCATTTT; CDR3: CATSRAPQGNQPQHF
J: TRBJ2-7; D: -; size: -; V: TRBV6-5; DNA: TGTGCCAGCAGTTACGGGGGGGCGAGCTACGAGCAGTACTTC; CDR3: CASSYGGASYEQYF
J: TRBJ1-1; D: -; size: -; V: TRBV30; DNA: TGTGCCTGGAGTAGTTCGGGGTGGACTGAAGCTTTCTTT; CDR3: CAWSSSGWTEAFF
J: TRBJ1-2; D: -; size: -; V: TRBV6-1; DNA: TGTGCCAGCAGTGAAAGCAGGGAAAATGGCTACACCTTC; CDR3: CASSESRENGYTF
J: TRBJ1-1; D: TRBD1; size: -; V: TRBV5-4; DNA: TGTGCCAGCAGCTACAAACAGGGGGGGAACACTGAAGCTTTCTTT; CDR3: CASSYKQGGNTEAFF
J: TRBJ2-6; D: TRBD2; size: -; V: TRBV5-4; DNA: TGTGCCAGCAGCTTGTACCATGGGGGGGGGATAGGGGCCAACGTCCTGACTTTC; CDR3: CASSLYHGGGIGANVLTF
J: TRBJ1-5; D: -; size: once; V: TRBV3-1/TRBV3-2; DNA: TGTGCCAGCAGCCAAGTACAGGGACATATTAGCAATCAGCCCCAGCATTTT; CDR3: CASSQVQGHISNQPQHF
J: TRBJ2-1; D: -; size: few; V: TRBV19; DNA: TGTGCCAGTAGCATAGCCGGGAGTGGCTACAATGAGCAGTTCTTC; CDR3: CASSIAGSGYNEQFF
J: TRBJ1-1; D: -; size: once; V: TRBV3-1/TRBV3-2; DNA: TGTGCCAGCAGCTCCTCTATTAACACTGAAGCTTTCTTT; CDR3: CASSSSINTEAFF
J: TRBJ2-2; D: -; size: once; V: TRBV2; DNA: TGTGCCAGCAGTCCAACCAGGGATGGGGAGCTGTTTTTT; CDR3: CASSPTRDGELFF
J: TRBJ2-2; D: -; size: -; V: TRBV3-1/TRBV3-2; DNA: TGTGCCAGCAGTCCCCCCCGGGGGTCGAACACCGGGGAGCTGTTTTTT; CDR3: CASSPPRGSNTGELFF
J: TRBJ1-1; D: -; size: -; V: TRBV6-5; DNA: TGTGCCAGCCTCGGACACCTGAACACTGAAGCTTTCTTT; CDR3: CASLGHLNTEAFF
J: TRBJ1-1; D: TRBD1; size: once; V: TRBV6-1; DNA: TGTGCCAGCAGTGATCCCCGGGACAGGGTGTTT; CDR3: CASSDPRDRVF
J: TRBJ1-2; D: TRBD1; size: -; V: TRBV11-3; DNA: TGTGCCAGCAGCCCTCCTGCTACACTGGGACAGGGTCGTGGCTACACCTTC; CDR3: CASSPPATLGQGRGYTF
J: TRBJ2-5; D: TRBD2; size: -; V: TRBV5-6; DNA: TGTGCCAGCAGCTCCAGACTAGCGGGAGGCCAAGAGACCCAGTACTTC; CDR3: CASSSRLAGGQETQYF
J: TRBJ2-7; D: -; size: -; V: TRBV7-8; DNA: TGTGCCAGCAGCTTAGAGACTCGGTACGAGCAGTACTTC; CDR3: CASSLETRYEQYF
J: TRBJ2-3; D: -; size: -; V: TRBV11-2; DNA: TGTGCCAGCAGCTTCCCGGTAGATACGCAGTATTTT; CDR3: CASSFPVDTQYF
J: TRBJ1-3; D: -; size: -; V: TRBV4-1; DNA: TGCGCCAGCAGCCAAGAACGGGGGATAACAGGAAACACCATATATTTT; CDR3: CASSQERGITGNTIYF
J: TRBJ2-1; D: -; size: few; V: TRBV24-1; DNA: TGTGCCACCAGTGACCCTCTAGGTTCCGTGCAGTTCTTC; CDR3: CATSDPLGSVQFF
J: TRBJ2-2; D: -; size: -; V: TRBV9; DNA: TGTGCCAGCAGCGCCCTAGGACTAGCAGGGGGGGCCGGGGAGCTGTTTTTT; CDR3: CASSALGLAGGAGELFF
J: TRBJ1-1; D: TRBD1; size: -; V: TRBV7-3; DNA: TGTGCCAGCAGCTCGACAGGGGGCGCCAGGGCTGAAGCTTTCTTT; CDR3: CASSSTGGARAEAFF
J: TRBJ2-1; D: TRBD2; size: -; V: TRBV18; DNA: TGTGCCAGCTCACCGCGGGAGGGTTCCTACAATGAGCAGTTCTTC; CDR3: CASSPREGSYNEQFF
J: TRBJ2-1; D: TRBD1; size: -; V: TRBV5-1; DNA: TGCGCCAGCAACTCGGACAGGGCCAACTTTGAGCAGTTCTTC; CDR3: CASNSDRANFEQFF
J: TRBJ1-4; D: TRBD1; size: -; V: TRBV2; DNA: TGTGCCAGCAGTTTGGGGACAGGGGGAAGCGAAAAACTGTTTTTT; CDR3: CASSLGTGGSEKLFF
J: TRBJ2-7; D: -; size: -; V: TRBV6-2/TRBV6-3; DNA: TGTGCCAGCAGCCCGGACTCCCCCTACGAGCAGTACTTC; CDR3: CASSPDSPYEQYF
J: TRBJ1-5; D: TRBD1; size: few; V: TRBV6-5; DNA: TGTGCCATTAAAAGGGGACAGTCTCAGCCCCAGCATTTT; CDR3: CAIKRGQSQPQHF
J: TRBJ1-4; D: -; size: -; V: TRBV27; DNA: TGTGCCAGCAGTTTCAGGGGTGGAAATGAAAAACTGTTTTTT; CDR3: CASSFRGGNEKLFF
J: TRBJ2-2; D: -; size: -; V: TRBV19; DNA: TGTGCCAGTAGTGCTGAGACTAGAACGGGGGCCGGGGAGCTGTTTTTT; CDR3: CASSAETRTGAGELFF
J: TRBJ2-5; D: TRBD1; size: -; V: TRBV6-1; DNA: TGTGCCAGCACTAGGGGGCCCCAAGAGACCCAGTACTTC; CDR3: CASTRGPQETQYF